This T cell receptor beta chain was obtained from a study of T cells after yellow fever vaccination. Regarding the study as a whole: Clonotypes found in both CD4 and CD8 compartments made up a small share. Most primary-vaccination clones reappeared after the booster (approximately 95% CD4, roughly 90% CD8).

Template switching with 5'RACE generated the TCR cDNA and added a universal primer site and UMIs. TCRdb analysed the 5' RACE reads with MiXCR anew, one entry per CDR3 protein. Here the sample spans some 550,000 distinct CDR3 sequences, less than 20% being singletons. V lost 4 bases and J 6 bases, leaving 25 bases between the germline ends. Germline CDR1 and CDR2: LGHNA and YNFKEQ. The CDR3 is 18 amino acids. Turning to this clonotype: Its antigen is unknown.

Sequenced material: PBMCs, taken 15 days after the yellow fever booster vaccination. This clonotype originated in a man aged 25 to 45 who received the YFV17D yellow fever vaccine. The chain carries TRBV4-2 and TRBJ2-1; D might be TRBD1 (6 bases). CDR3 nucleotide sequence: TGTGCCAGCAGCCCCCGAACCATCACAGGGTTCCAAGGCAATGAGCAGTTCTTC. Amino acid sequence: CASSPRTITGFQGNEQFF.